This entry is about one TCR beta chain. V was clipped by 4 bases and J by 5 bases, with 13 bases between them. Germline CDR1 MNHEY, CDR2 SVGAGI. This CDR3 has 14 residues. This sample was taken from a study of OX40 agonist ivuxolimab in advanced cancers. Study background: Each dose-escalation patient presented with hepatocellular carcinoma, melanoma, renal cell or head and neck cancer.

Assay used: immunoSEQ multiplex PCR; TCRdb lists only in-frame clones, some missing. The repertoire holds tens of thousands of clones, with approximately 89% as singletons. V is TRBV6-5 and J is TRBJ2-3; D is possibly TRBD1 (5 bases). This sequence was found in an adult with an advanced solid tumor such as melanoma, head and neck, liver or kidney cancer. Material: CD4+ or CD8+ T cells sorted from blood, obtained in a trial of the OX40 agonist ivuxolimab. Here the CDR3 reads CASSWSGQEDTQYF. The CDR3 DNA follows: TGTGCCAGCAGTTGGTCCGGACAAGAAGATACGCAGTATTTT.